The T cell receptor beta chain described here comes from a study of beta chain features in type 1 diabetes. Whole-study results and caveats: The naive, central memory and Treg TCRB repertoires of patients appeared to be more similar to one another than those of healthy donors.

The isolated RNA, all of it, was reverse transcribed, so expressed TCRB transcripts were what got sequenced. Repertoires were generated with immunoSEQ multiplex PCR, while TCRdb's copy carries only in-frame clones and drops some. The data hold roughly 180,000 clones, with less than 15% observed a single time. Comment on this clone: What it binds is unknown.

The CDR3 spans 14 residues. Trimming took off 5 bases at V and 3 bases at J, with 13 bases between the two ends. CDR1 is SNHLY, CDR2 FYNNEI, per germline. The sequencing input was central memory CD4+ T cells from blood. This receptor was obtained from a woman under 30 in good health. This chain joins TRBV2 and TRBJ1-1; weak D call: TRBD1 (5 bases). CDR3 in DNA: TGTGCCAGCAGTCTGCATCCAGGGTACACTGAAGCTTTCTTT. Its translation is CASSLHPGYTEAFF.